The present entry profiles one T cell receptor beta chain with its context. The data are from a study of blood T cell repertoires in COVID-19. TCRdb's table, derived via immunoSEQ multiplex PCR, lists solely in-frame clones and lacks some. In the table there are under 350,000 clones, more than 85% of which are singletons. This CDR3 is 16 amino acids long. The sequencing sample was made of peripheral blood. V gene TRBV21-1 combines with J gene TRBJ2-3; the tabulated D call, TRBD2, remains unverified against the DNA. TRBV21-1 is a listed pseudogene. The receptor's source is a man aged 18 to 30 with active or convalescent COVID-19. The CDR3 loop reads CASSKDLTGDGDTQYF. The CDR3 DNA is TGTGCCAGCAGCAAAGACCTGACGGGAGACGGAGATACGCAGTATTTT.